The present T cell receptor (beta chain) was sequenced within a study of blood T cell repertoires in COVID-19. The CDR3 totals 13 residues. Germline V gene data show CDR1 as MNHEY and CDR2 as SVGAGI. Trimming removed 5 bases from V and 0 bases from J, with 8 bases in between. Sequencing used immunoSEQ multiplex PCR; TCRdb keeps in-frame clones, though not all of them. The repertoire has tens of thousands of clones, 70% to 90% of them found once; the top ten carry about 2.7%. This sequence joins TRBV6-5 and TRBJ2-7; perhaps TRBD2 as D (5 bases). Sample: peripheral blood. The sequence derives from a woman of 80 years or more with acute or convalescent COVID-19. CDR3 in amino acids: CASSTEGSYEQYF. CDR3 DNA: TGTGCCAGCAGTACAGAGGGCTCCTACGAGCAGTACTTC.